This T cell receptor (beta chain) stems from a study of blood T cell repertoires in COVID-19. Germline CDR1 reads SQVTM; CDR2 reads ANQGSEA. The CDR3 has 13 amino acids. V lost 1 base and J 0 bases, leaving 6 bases between the germline ends. Libraries were prepared by immunoSEQ multiplex PCR; TCRdb keeps only in-frame clonotypes and omits some of them. The sample holds some 350,000 clones, around 92% seen once. The specimen was peripheral blood. The genes are TRBV29-1 and TRBJ1-2, with D hard to call. The sequence was collected from a woman in her 30s with COVID-19, enrolled during active disease. In DNA form, the CDR3 reads TGCAGCGTTGAAGCTCTTGCTAACTATGGCTACACCTTC. The encoded protein is CSVEALANYGYTF.